Detailed here is one TCR beta chain. Its antigen is as yet unknown. This specimen belongs to a study of beta chain features in type 1 diabetes. In the study overall: There were 95 million to 110 million sorted cells examined across all samples. Study results and limitations: Compared with healthy donors, patients appeared to share more similar naive, central memory and regulatory TCRB repertoires. No resolution was reached here on whether HLA type influences TCRB rearrangement. Shorter TCRB CDR3s, moderately but significantly so, marked every one of the four CD4+ subsets in Type 1 diabetes patients.

V lost 5 bases, J lost 2 bases, and 7 bases lay in between. CDR1 is GTSNPN and CDR2 is SVGIG in the germline V gene (reference sequence). The CDR3 length is 11 residues. cDNA synthesis used the whole RNA isolate, giving expressed TCRB sequences. Here immunoSEQ multiplex PCR was the method, and the copy in TCRdb shows in-frame clones only, minus some. The data show 130,000 to 150,000 clones, 13% seen once. The TCR was taken from a man aged 18 to 30 with type 1 diabetes. The sequencing sample was made of central memory CD4+ T cells from blood. The chain is built from TRBV30 and TRBJ2-7, with D hard to call. Here the CDR3 DNA reads TGTGCCTGGCGGCTGGCCTACGAGCAGTACTTC. It codes for CAWRLAYEQYF.